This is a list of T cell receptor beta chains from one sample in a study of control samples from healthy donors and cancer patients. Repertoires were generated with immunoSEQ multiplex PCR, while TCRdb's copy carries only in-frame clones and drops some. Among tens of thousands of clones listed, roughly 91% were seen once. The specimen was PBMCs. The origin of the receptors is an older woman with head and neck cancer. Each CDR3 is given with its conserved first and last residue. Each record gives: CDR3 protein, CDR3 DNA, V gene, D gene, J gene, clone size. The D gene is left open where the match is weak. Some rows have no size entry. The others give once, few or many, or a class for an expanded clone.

cdr3_aa: CASSTISGTKVYEQYF; cdr3_nt: TGTGCCAGCAGCACCATCTCCGGGACAAAGGTTTACGAGCAGTACTTC; v_call: TRBV3-1/TRBV3-2; d_call: .; j_call: TRBJ2-7; clone_size: .
cdr3_aa: CASSPLPSAGGNGQFF; cdr3_nt: TGTGCCAGCTCACCACTGCCCAGCGCCGGGGGGAATGGGCAGTTCTTC; v_call: TRBV18; d_call: TRBD2; j_call: TRBJ2-1; clone_size: once
cdr3_aa: CASSLGLTGELFF; cdr3_nt: TGTGCCAGCAGCTTAGGGCTGACCGGGGAGCTGTTTTTT; v_call: TRBV11-2; d_call: .; j_call: TRBJ2-2; clone_size: .
cdr3_aa: CASSIKKNTEAFF; cdr3_nt: TGTGCCAGTAGTATCAAGAAGAACACTGAAGCTTTCTTT; v_call: TRBV19; d_call: .; j_call: TRBJ1-1; clone_size: .
cdr3_aa: CASSLGQTSSYNEQFF; cdr3_nt: TGTGCCAGCAGCTTAGGGCAGACGAGCTCCTACAATGAGCAGTTCTTC; v_call: TRBV11-1; d_call: .; j_call: TRBJ2-1; clone_size: few
cdr3_aa: CASSQGGYSNQPQHF; cdr3_nt: TGTGCCAGCAGCCAGGGGGGATATAGCAATCAGCCCCAGCATTTT; v_call: TRBV5-6; d_call: TRBD1; j_call: TRBJ1-5; clone_size: .
cdr3_aa: CASSQGIEGPARETQYF; cdr3_nt: TGTGCCAGCAGCCAAGGAATTGAAGGACCCGCGAGGGAGACCCAGTACTTC; v_call: TRBV3-1/TRBV3-2; d_call: .; j_call: TRBJ2-5; clone_size: .
cdr3_aa: CSAWRSYEQYF; cdr3_nt: TGCAGTGCCTGGAGATCCTACGAGCAGTACTTC; v_call: TRBV20-1; d_call: .; j_call: TRBJ2-7; clone_size: .
cdr3_aa: CASTRADSYEQYF; cdr3_nt: TGTGCCAGCACCCGAGCAGATTCCTACGAGCAGTACTTC; v_call: TRBV7-8; d_call: .; j_call: TRBJ2-7; clone_size: .
cdr3_aa: CSAGTGQQETQYF; cdr3_nt: TGCAGCGCCGGCACGGGACAGCAAGAGACCCAGTACTTC; v_call: TRBV29-1; d_call: TRBD1; j_call: TRBJ2-5; clone_size: .
cdr3_aa: CASTGPVGYEQYF; cdr3_nt: TGTGCCAGCACCGGACCCGTCGGCTACGAGCAGTACTTC; v_call: TRBV6-6; d_call: .; j_call: TRBJ2-7; clone_size: .
cdr3_aa: CASGPAGTQETQYF; cdr3_nt: TGTGCCAGCGGTCCGGCAGGGACCCAAGAGACCCAGTACTTC; v_call: TRBV9; d_call: .; j_call: TRBJ2-5; clone_size: .
cdr3_aa: CSVSSGTSDIGQFF; cdr3_nt: TGCAGCGTTTCATCCGGGACTAGCGACATAGGGCAGTTCTTC; v_call: TRBV29-1; d_call: TRBD2; j_call: TRBJ2-1; clone_size: .
cdr3_aa: CASSPRGGANIQYF; cdr3_nt: TGTGCCAGTAGCCCCCGCGGGGGGGCAAACATTCAGTACTTC; v_call: TRBV19; d_call: TRBD2; j_call: TRBJ2-4; clone_size: .
cdr3_aa: CASSSRGRGNTEAFF; cdr3_nt: TGTGCCAGCAGCTCCAGGGGGCGGGGGAACACTGAAGCTTTCTTT; v_call: TRBV5-6; d_call: TRBD1; j_call: TRBJ1-1; clone_size: .
cdr3_aa: CASVGGLAAIYEQYF; cdr3_nt: TGTGCCAGCGTAGGAGGACTAGCCGCCATCTACGAGCAGTACTTC; v_call: TRBV2; d_call: TRBD2; j_call: TRBJ2-7; clone_size: .